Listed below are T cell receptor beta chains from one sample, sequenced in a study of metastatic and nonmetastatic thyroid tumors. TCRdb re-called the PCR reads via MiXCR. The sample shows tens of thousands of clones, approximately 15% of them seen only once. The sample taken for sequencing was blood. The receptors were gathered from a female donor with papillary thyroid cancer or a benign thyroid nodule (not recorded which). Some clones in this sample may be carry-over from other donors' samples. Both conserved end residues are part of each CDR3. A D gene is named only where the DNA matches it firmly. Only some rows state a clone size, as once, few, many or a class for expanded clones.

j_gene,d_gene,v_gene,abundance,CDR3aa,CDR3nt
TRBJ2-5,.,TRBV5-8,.,CASRFLTETQYF,TGTGCCAGCAGATTTCTCACCGAGACCCAGTACTTC
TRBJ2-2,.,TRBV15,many,CATSRDPPGTGELFF,TGTGCCACCAGCAGAGATCCCCCGGGCACCGGGGAGCTGTTTTTT
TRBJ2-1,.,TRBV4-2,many,CASSQDQGSPAFF,TGTGCCAGCAGCCAAGATCAAGGATCCCCGGCGTTCTTC
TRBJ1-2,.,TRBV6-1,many,CASSEASQGYGYTF,TGTGCCAGCAGTGAAGCCAGCCAGGGCTATGGCTACACCTTC
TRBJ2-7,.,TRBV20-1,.,CSAGTGAVYEQYF,TGCAGTGCTGGGACGGGGGCGGTGTACGAGCAGTACTTC
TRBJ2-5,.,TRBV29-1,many,CSVPGLRDGTQYF,TGCAGCGTTCCGGGCTTGAGAGACGGGACCCAGTACTTC
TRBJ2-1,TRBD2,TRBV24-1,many,CATSDPRLAGVDNEQFF,TGTGCCACCAGTGACCCCCGTCTAGCGGGGGTAGACAATGAGCAGTTCTTC
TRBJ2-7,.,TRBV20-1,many,CSANPLRVLFDYEQYF,TGCAGTGCTAACCCCCTCAGGGTTCTCTTTGACTACGAGCAGTACTTC
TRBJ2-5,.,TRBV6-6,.,CASSYSRWGAWETRYF,TGTGCCAGCAGTTACTCGAGGTGGGGGGCGTGGGAGACCCGGTACTTC
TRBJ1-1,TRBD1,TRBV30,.,CAWSPRVRHRGIGTEAFF,TGTGCCTGGAGTCCTAGAGTCCGGCACAGGGGGATCGGCACTGAAGCTTTCTTT
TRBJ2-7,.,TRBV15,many,CATSRGIGQAEQYF,TGTGCCACCAGCAGAGGGATAGGGCAGGCCGAGCAGTACTTC
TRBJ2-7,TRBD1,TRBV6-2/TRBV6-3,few,CASNIAGTGENKQYF,TGTGCCAGCAATATCGCCGGGACAGGGGAGAACAAGCAGTACTTC
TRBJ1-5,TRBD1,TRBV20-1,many,CSAVDRGGSYSNQPQHF,TGCAGTGCCGTCGACAGGGGGGGATCCTATAGCAATCAGCCCCAGCATTTT
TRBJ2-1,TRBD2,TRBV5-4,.,CVSSLTRGSGVRLF,TGTGTCAGCAGCTTGACCCGGGGTAGCGGGGTTAGGCTCTTC
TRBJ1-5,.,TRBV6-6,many,CASSYSRAYQPQHF,TGTGCCAGCAGTTACTCGAGGGCTTATCAGCCCCAGCATTTT
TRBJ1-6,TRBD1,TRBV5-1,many,CASSDSDRMGNSPLHF,TGCGCCAGCAGCGACTCGGACAGGATGGGAAATTCACCCCTCCACTTT
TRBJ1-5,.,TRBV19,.,CASSMGTVSNQPQHF,TGTGCCAGTAGTATGGGGACGGTTAGCAATCAGCCCCAGCATTTT
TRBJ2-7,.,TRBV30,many,CAWRGRGTDYEQYF,TGTGCCTGGAGGGGGCGCGGCACTGACTACGAGCAGTACTTC
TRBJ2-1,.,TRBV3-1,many,CASSQGEEVYNEQFF,TGTGCCAGCAGCCAGGGAGAAGAGGTTTACAATGAGCAGTTCTTC
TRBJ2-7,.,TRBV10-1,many,CARQPEGQGMPYEQYF,TGCGCCAGGCAGCCCGAGGGGCAGGGGATGCCCTACGAGCAGTACTTC
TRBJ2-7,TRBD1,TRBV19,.,CASSISTGGTYEQYF,TGTGCCAGTAGTATAAGCACAGGGGGCACGTACGAGCAGTACTTC
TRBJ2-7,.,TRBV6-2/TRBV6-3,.,CASIYSDISYEQYF,TGTGCCAGCATTTACTCGGATATCTCCTACGAGCAGTACTTC
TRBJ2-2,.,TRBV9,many,CASSADFANTGELFF,TGTGCCAGCAGCGCGGACTTTGCGAACACCGGGGAGCTGTTTTTT
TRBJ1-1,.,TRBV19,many,CASRTTRRAEAFF,TGTGCCAGTAGAACTACCCGACGGGCTGAAGCTTTCTTT
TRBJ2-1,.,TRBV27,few,CASGRDKRFDEQFF,TGTGCCAGCGGGAGGGACAAGCGGTTCGATGAGCAGTTCTTC
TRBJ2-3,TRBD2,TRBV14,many,CASSQDNGRGSGGARDTQYF,TGTGCCAGCAGCCAAGATAACGGCAGGGGTAGCGGGGGGGCCAGGGATACGCAGTATTTT
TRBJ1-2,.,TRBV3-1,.,CASSQGTRYGYTF,TGTGCCAGCAGCCAGGGCACCCGCTATGGCTACACCTTC
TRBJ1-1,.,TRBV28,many,CASSFLPAGNTEAFF,TGTGCCAGCAGTTTCCTCCCCGCGGGTAACACTGAAGCTTTCTTT
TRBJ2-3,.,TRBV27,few,CASSLKPSHTDTQYF,TGTGCCAGCAGTCTGAAACCTAGCCACACAGATACGCAGTATTTT
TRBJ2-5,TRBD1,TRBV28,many,CASSSRTGGVETQYF,TGTGCCAGCAGTTCCAGGACAGGGGGAGTGGAGACCCAGTACTTC
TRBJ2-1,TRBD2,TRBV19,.,CASSALEAGGWDEQFF,TGTGCCAGTAGTGCCCTCGAAGCGGGAGGGTGGGATGAGCAGTTCTTC
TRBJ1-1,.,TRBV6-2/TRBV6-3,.,CASIYRGGRTEAFF,TGTGCCAGCATTTACCGGGGGGGCAGGACTGAAGCTTTCTTT
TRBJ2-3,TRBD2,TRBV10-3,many,CATLAGGGDTQYF,TGTGCCACCTTGGCGGGGGGGGGAGATACGCAGTATTTT
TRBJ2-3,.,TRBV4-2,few,CASSQYRGGLQDTQYF,TGTGCCAGCAGCCAGTACAGGGGGGGGTTGCAAGATACGCAGTATTTT
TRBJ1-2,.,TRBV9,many,CASSPWAGAIDYGYTF,TGTGCCAGCAGTCCCTGGGCCGGGGCTATTGACTATGGCTACACCTTC
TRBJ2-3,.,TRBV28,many,CASSSSWVTDTQYF,TGTGCCAGCAGTTCCTCGTGGGTCACAGATACGCAGTATTTT
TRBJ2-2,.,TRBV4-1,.,CASSPRTVATGELFF,TGCGCCAGCAGCCCGAGGACAGTGGCCACCGGGGAGCTGTTTTTT
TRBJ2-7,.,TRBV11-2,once,CASSYTAYEQYF,TGTGCCAGCAGCTATACGGCATACGAGCAGTACTTC
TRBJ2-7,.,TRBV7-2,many,CASSLTGAGEQYF,TGTGCCAGCAGCCTGACAGGCGCTGGGGAGCAGTACTTC
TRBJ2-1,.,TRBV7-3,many,CASSLTSGAGVYNEQFF,TGTGCCAGCAGCTTAACCTCGGGGGCGGGAGTATACAATGAGCAGTTCTTC
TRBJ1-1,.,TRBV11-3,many,CASSLEGGTEAFF,TGTGCCAGCAGCTTAGAGGGGGGCACTGAAGCTTTCTTT
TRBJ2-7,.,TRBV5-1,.,CASSLDFISYEQYF,TGCGCCAGCAGCCTGGACTTCATCTCCTACGAGCAGTACTTC
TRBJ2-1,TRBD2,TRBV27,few,CASSQVLAGYNEQFF,TGCGCCAGCAGCCAGGTACTAGCGGGGTACAATGAGCAGTTCTTC
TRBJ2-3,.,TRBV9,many,CASSVGAGAVTDTQYF,TGTGCCAGCAGCGTAGGGGCGGGGGCGGTCACAGATACGCAGTATTTT
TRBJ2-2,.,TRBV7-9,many,CASSLKGDNTGELFF,TGTGCCAGCAGCTTGAAAGGGGACAACACCGGGGAGCTGTTTTTT
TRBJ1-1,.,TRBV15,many,CATGARSTEAFF,TGTGCCACCGGGGCGCGGTCTACTGAAGCTTTCTTT
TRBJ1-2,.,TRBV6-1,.,CASSGSFSGRHYGYTF,TGTGCCAGCAGTGGATCTTTTTCCGGGAGGCACTATGGCTACACCTTC
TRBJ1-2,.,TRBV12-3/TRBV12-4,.,CASSFSQGVYTF,TGTGCCAGCAGTTTTTCCCAGGGTGTCTACACCTTC
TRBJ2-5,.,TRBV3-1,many,CASSQVGMPQETQYF,TGTGCCAGCAGCCAAGTTGGGATGCCTCAAGAGACCCAGTACTTC
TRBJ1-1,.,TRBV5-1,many,CASSFARLNTEAFF,TGCGCCAGCAGCTTCGCCAGATTGAACACTGAAGCTTTCTTT
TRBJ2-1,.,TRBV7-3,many,CASSFTWDGEQFF,TGTGCCAGCAGCTTCACTTGGGACGGTGAGCAGTTCTTC
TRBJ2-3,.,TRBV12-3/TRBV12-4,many,CASSDPRRGRNTQYF,TGTGCCAGCAGTGACCCACGGAGGGGGAGGAATACGCAGTATTTT
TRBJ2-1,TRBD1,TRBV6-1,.,CAIINRGLTYNEQFF,TGTGCCATCATTAACAGGGGGCTGACCTACAATGAGCAGTTCTTC